Each of the 18 T cell receptor beta chains below was sequenced from the same sample in a study of T cell repertoires in cytomegalovirus infection. A single record per CDR3 protein comes from TCRdb applying MiXCR to the reads. The sample holds about 740,000 distinct CDR3 sequences, less than 40% seen once. Sequencing was carried out using PBMCs. The receptor set was obtained from a human donor in good health (CMV status not recorded). Some clones in this sample may be carry-over from other donors' samples.

This clonotype was seen more than once but under ten times. The chain has TRBV6-5 and TRBJ1-3; unclear D gene. The CDR3 is made up of 15 amino acids. Germline-derived CDR1 and CDR2 are MNHEY and SVGAGI. The ends were cut back, 6 bases at V and 0 bases at J, with 12 bases in the middle. The CDR3 nucleotides read TGTGCCAGCAGCCGAGATTGGAGCTCTGGAAACACCATATATTTT. It encodes CASSRDWSSGNTIYF.

The CDR3 spells CASSRTGTSGGYEQYF. The CDR3 bases are TGCGCCAGCAGCCGTACCGGGACTAGCGGGGGATACGAGCAGTACTTC. The chain recombines TRBV5-1 with TRBJ2-7; 14 positions agree with TRBD2. V lost 4 bases and J lost 4; bases outside the gene matches: 7. This CDR3 spans 16 amino acids. CDR1 and CDR2 (germline): SGHRS, YFSETQ.

V and J are TRBV28 and TRBJ2-7, with 10 bases matching TRBD2. V lost 7 bases, J lost 4 bases, and 4 bases stayed unmatched. CDR1 and CDR2 from the germline V gene are MDHEN and SYDVKM. The CDR3 runs to 13 residues. In nucleotides, the CDR3 is TGTGCCAGCAAACTAGCGGGGCCTTACGAGCAGTACTTC. Translation: CASKLAGPYEQYF. Based on the CDR3 plus reference TRBV28 and TRBJ2-7, the full variable domain is DVKVTQSSRYLVKRTGEKVFLECVQDMDHENMFWYRQDPGLGLRLIYFSYDVKMKEKGDIPEGYSVSREKKERFSLILESASTNQTSMYLCASKLAGPYEQYFGPGTRLTVT.

This clonotype was seen many times. The chain is built from TRBV2 and TRBJ1-2, with D unclear. The germline V gene has CDR1 SNHLY and CDR2 FYNNEI. V dropped 7 bases and J dropped 4 bases, with 22 bases sitting between them. The CDR3 extends over 16 amino acids. The CDR3 coding sequence is TGTGCCAGCAAATATCGGGCGCGGGCGAAGGGCTATGGCTACACCTTC. This gives the protein CASKYRARAKGYGYTF.

Only one count was recorded for this clonotype. The J gene is TRBJ2-7, the V gene TRBV29-1; TRBD1 matches 9 bases. Germline values: CDR1 SQVTM, CDR2 ANQGSEA. The CDR3 totals 16 residues. V shed 8 bases and J 0 bases; nucleotides not matched to a gene: 14. The CDR3 here is CSHLTGGQTLSYEQYF. In nucleotides, the CDR3 is TGCAGCCACCTGACAGGGGGTCAAACCCTCTCCTACGAGCAGTACTTC.

This clonotype showed up just a few times. This chain joins TRBV7-9 and TRBJ2-1, with a weak D call TRBD2 (5 bases). Germline V gene data show CDR1 as SEHNR and CDR2 as FQNEAQ (reference sequence). Trimming took 5 bases from V and 3 from J, leaving 14 bases between them. The CDR3 covers 15 residues. For the CDR3, the DNA is TGTGCCAGCAGCCACCGAGCGGCAGACTACAATGAGCAGTTCTTC. Translation gives CASSHRAADYNEQFF.

This clonotype appeared a few times. The rearrangement links TRBV18 to TRBJ1-6; unclear D gene. Germline CDR1 KGHSH, CDR2 LQKENI. Trimming took off 6 bases at V and 7 bases at J, with 19 bases between the two ends. This CDR3 spans 16 amino acids. CDR3: CASSPRPGAENSPLHF. The DNA for the CDR3 is TGTGCCAGCTCGCCCCGCCCCGGCGCGGAAAATTCACCCCTCCACTTT.

The chain employs TRBV12-3 or TRBV12-4 and TRBJ1-1; possibly TRBD1 for D (6 bases). With 5 bases removed from V and 0 bases from J, the gap between germline ends came to 22 bases. This CDR3 region has 18 residues. The chain's CDR3 is CASSPRDVTGTMNTEAFF. DNA for the CDR3: TGTGCCAGCAGTCCTCGAGATGTGACAGGAACCATGAACACTGAAGCTTTCTTT.

The chain combines TRBV23-1 with TRBJ1-5; D possibly corresponds to TRBD1 (6 bases). TRBV23-1 is marked as an open reading frame, function uncertain. The CDR3 has 14 amino acids. Trimming removed 4 bases from V and 7 bases from J, with 14 bases in between. The CDR3 protein is CASSRYRVRQPQHF. For the CDR3, the DNA is TGCGCCAGCAGTCGATACAGGGTTAGGCAGCCCCAGCATTTT.

The gene calls are TRBV6-6 and TRBJ1-5; 8 bases align to TRBD1. J lost 1 base, V lost 4 bases, and 3 bases had no gene match. The germline V gene encodes CDR1 MNHNY and CDR2 SVGAGI (reference sequence). This CDR3 is built from 15 residues. The CDR3 region has the DNA TGTGCCAGCAGTTGGACAGGGAAGAGCAATCAGCCCCAGCATTTT. Translation: CASSWTGKSNQPQHF.

On this clonotype itself: A read error may produce the germline difference seen at one junction end. The rearrangement joins TRBV20-1 to TRBJ2-3; perhaps TRBD2 as D (5 bases). The CDR3 is 16 amino acids. CDR1 is DFQATT and CDR2 is SNEGSKA in the germline V gene (reference sequence). Written as DNA, the CDR3 is TGCAGTTCTAGAGATTCCACTAGGGTAGACTCAGATACGCAGTATTTT. Its protein product is CSSRDSTRVDSDTQYF.

This clonotype has just a few counts. V is TRBV7-9 and J is TRBJ2-7; D possibly corresponds to TRBD1 (5 bases). The CDR3 extends over 13 amino acids. Germline V gene lookup returns CDR1 SEHNR and CDR2 FQNEAQ (reference sequence). Trimming took off 4 bases at V and 5 bases at J, with 12 bases between the two ends. The CDR3 sequence is CASSSGWANEQYF. The CDR3 coding sequence is TGTGCCAGCAGCTCAGGGTGGGCCAACGAGCAGTACTTC.

This clonotype was counted many times. J is TRBJ2-2 and V is TRBV7-8; no reliable D call. Per the germline V gene, CDR1 is SGHVS and CDR2 is FQNEAQ. The CDR3 has 14 amino acids. V shed 4 bases and J shed 5 bases, with 11 bases lying between them. The CDR3 bases are TGTGCCAGCAGCTCCGGTACTGATACCGGGGAGCTGTTTTTT. This translates into CASSSGTDTGELFF.

In its sample, this clonotype was seen a few times. The chain joins TRBV19 to TRBJ2-1; possibly TRBD2 for D (5 bases). V lost 5 bases and J 4 bases, leaving 18 bases between the germline ends. The germline V gene has CDR1 LNHDA and CDR2 SQIVND (reference sequence). The CDR3 contains 16 residues. Here the CDR3 reads CASSATPEGGYNEQFF. The CDR3 DNA is TGTGCCAGTAGTGCAACCCCCGAGGGTGGTTACAATGAGCAGTTCTTC.

V gene TRBV27 combines with J gene TRBJ2-5, with 8 positions matching TRBD1. Per the germline V gene, CDR1 is MNHEY and CDR2 is SMNVEV (reference sequence). This CDR3 has 17 residues. The junction had 13 bases not matched to a gene; V was cut back by 3 bases and J by 4 bases. The CDR3 DNA reads as TGTGCCAGCAGTTTTCTGAGGACAGGGAGGAGGGGAGAGACCCAGTACTTC. This encodes CASSFLRTGRRGETQYF.

The genes are TRBV20-1 and TRBJ1-1, with 12 bases aligning to TRBD1. The CDR3 consists of 16 residues. Germline trimming cut 2 bases from V and 11 bases from J; bases unmatched to any gene: 15. In germline, CDR1 is DFQATT, CDR2 SNEGSKA (reference sequence). Written as DNA, the CDR3 is TGCAGTGCTAGAAAACCTGGGACAGGGGGCTCGGGGGGGGCTTTCTTT. Its protein is CSARKPGTGGSGGAFF.

The CDR3 bases are TGTGCCAGTAGTATTACCAGGGGTGACGATCAGCCCCAGCATTTT. Protein: CASSITRGDDQPQHF. V is TRBV19 and J is TRBJ1-5, with D perhaps TRBD1 (6 bases). V was clipped by 3 bases and J by 5 bases, with 14 bases between them. This CDR3 is 15 amino acids long. The germline V gene has CDR1 LNHDA and CDR2 SQIVND (reference sequence).

In the case of this clonotype: A read error is likely, as this CDR3 ends without the conserved phenylalanine or tryptophan. V and J are TRBV12-3 or TRBV12-4 and TRBJ2-5; D is unclear. The V and J ends lost 6 bases and 1 base respectively, with 21 bases between them. CDR3 length equals 17 residues. CDR3 sequence reads: CASRADFLTPTQETQYL. The CDR3 nucleotides read TGTGCCAGCAGGGCCGACTTCTTAACTCCGACCCAAGAGACCCAGTACTTA.